What follows are 14 T cell receptor beta chains derived from one specimen sequenced in a study of cytomegalovirus exposure and HLA in healthy donors. Amplification used 60 Vbeta primers and 13 Jbeta primers. Only in-frame clones appear in the TCRdb table, and some are missing; sequencing was by immunoSEQ multiplex PCR. The sample yields around 92,000 clones, roughly 74% seen once. The sequencing input was PBMCs. These receptors all stem from a female donor in good health and CMV-seropositive.

This clone was counted a few times. The chain uses TRBV27 and TRBJ2-7, with a weak D call TRBD2 (5 bases). The CDR3 length is 15 residues. The V gene's germline CDR1 is MNHEY and CDR2 SMNVEV (reference sequence). Trimming removed 5 bases from V and 2 bases from J, with 16 bases in between. This chain's CDR3 is CASSKFGAETYEQYF. The CDR3 nucleotides are TGTGCCAGCAGTAAATTCGGAGCGGAAACCTACGAGCAGTACTTC.

This clone was counted between two and nine times. This chain joins TRBV5-1 and TRBJ1-1; D gene uncertain. V gave up 4 bases and J gave up 0 bases, with 10 bases separating them. CDR1 and CDR2 from the germline V gene are SGHRS and YFSETQ. This CDR3 is built from 14 residues. The CDR3 bases are TGCGCCAGCAGCCCCGGGAACATGAACACTGAAGCTTTCTTT. Translation gives CASSPGNMNTEAFF.

The V and J genes are TRBV6-1 and TRBJ2-7, with TRBD2 identical over 8 bases. CDR3 length: 15 amino acids. Germline CDR1 is MNHNS and CDR2 is SASEGT. V trimming: 2 bases; J trimming: 0 bases; junction bases outside the gene matches: 3. The CDR3 region is CASSELSGSSYEQYF. DNA of the CDR3: TGTGCCAGCAGTGAACTCAGCGGGAGCTCCTACGAGCAGTACTTC.

This chain connects TRBV5-1 to TRBJ2-5; TRBD2 matches 13 bases. Trimming removed 2 bases from V and 5 bases from J; junction bases left unmatched: 3. This CDR3 is 15 amino acids long. Per germline, CDR1 SGHRS and CDR2 YFSETQ. The CDR3 coding sequence is TGCGCCAGCAGCTTCGGACTAGCGGGGGTGGAGACCCAGTACTTC. Translating it yields CASSFGLAGVETQYF.

The gene calls are TRBV5-1 and TRBJ2-1, with TRBD2 matching over 12 bases. This CDR3 is built from 15 residues. Looked up from germline, CDR1 is SGHRS and CDR2 is YFSETQ. Unmatched junction bases numbered 1, after V lost 3 bases and J lost 3 bases. CDR3 nucleotide sequence: TGCGCCAGCAGCTCGACTAGCGGGAGCTACAATGAGCAGTTCTTC. This codes for CASSSTSGSYNEQFF.

The chain has TRBV29-1 and TRBJ1-2; no firm D call. The germline gives CDR1 SQVTM, CDR2 ANQGSEA. The ends were cut back, 4 bases at V and 5 bases at J, with 11 bases in the middle. CDR3 length: 12 residues. The CDR3 coding sequence is TGCAGCGTTGCCCCACAGCTGTATGGCTACACCTTC. Translated, it gives CSVAPQLYGYTF.

This chain uses TRBV7-8 with TRBJ2-5; D is ambiguous. The CDR3 loop spans 15 amino acids. Trimming took off 2 bases at V and 0 bases at J, with 10 bases between the two ends. The germline gives CDR1 SGHVS, CDR2 FQNEAQ. CDR3 DNA: TGTGCCAGCAGCTTACAGGTGCCAAACCAAGAGACCCAGTACTTC. As protein: CASSLQVPNQETQYF.

This sequence joins TRBV7-9 and TRBJ1-4; no clear D gene. The CDR3 has 12 residues. Germline V lookup: CDR1 SEHNR, CDR2 FQNEAQ (reference sequence). Trimming removed 4 bases at V and 8 bases at J, with 8 bases between. The CDR3 DNA is TGTGCCAGCAGCTCTAGACGGGAAAAACTGTTTTTT. It codes for CASSSRREKLFF.

The CDR3 DNA reads as TGTGCCAGCAGTTTAGCAAGGGGGCGCGGGGAGCAGTACTTC. It yields the protein CASSLARGRGEQYF. The V and J genes are TRBV5-4 and TRBJ2-7, with 7 bases fitting TRBD1. Germline CDR1 and CDR2: SGHNT and YYREEE (reference sequence). V was clipped by 5 bases and J by 7 bases; unmatched bases: 12. The CDR3 has 14 amino acids.

V is TRBV15 and J is TRBJ2-2, with unresolved D. The CDR3 runs to 17 residues. The germline V gene has CDR1 LNHNV and CDR2 YYDKDF (reference sequence). Deletions cut 1 base from V and 4 bases from J, with 16 bases between. The CDR3 sequence: CATSRGGTRVGTGELFF. CDR3 sequence (DNA): TGTGCCACCAGCAGAGGCGGTACTCGAGTCGGCACCGGGGAGCTGTTTTTT.

This clone was counted a few times. The chain recombines TRBV7-8 with TRBJ1-1; D may be TRBD1 (5 bases). The CDR3 extends over 13 amino acids. Germline loops: CDR1 SGHVS, CDR2 FQNEAQ. Trimming left V 1 base short and J 5 bases short, with 8 bases between. The CDR3 sequence: CASSLEGRTEAFF. Written as DNA, the CDR3 is TGTGCCAGCAGCTTAGAGGGGAGGACTGAAGCTTTCTTT. The complete variable domain, with remaining parts taken from reference TRBV7-8 and TRBJ1-1, reads GAGVSQSPRYKVAKRGQDVALRCDPISGHVSLFWYQQALGQGPEFLTYFQNEAQLDKSGLPSDRFFAERPEGSVSTLKIQRTQQEDSAVYLCASSLEGRTEAFFGQGTRLTVV.

V usage is TRBV7-2 and J usage is TRBJ1-5; D gene uncertain. CDR3 size: 14 residues. Trimming shortened V by 5 bases and J by 3 bases, and 11 bases separated the two germline ends. The germline V gene has CDR1 SGHTA and CDR2 FQGNSA. The CDR3, as DNA: TGTGCCAGCAGCGTTAACAGCAACAATCAGCCCCAGCATTTT. This sequence encodes CASSVNSNNQPQHF.

The rearrangement joins TRBV7-3 to TRBJ2-2, with 9 bases matching TRBD1. The germline gives CDR1 SGHTA, CDR2 FQGTGA. This CDR3 is built from 15 residues. V lost 8 bases and J lost 6; bases outside the gene matches: 10. The DNA of the CDR3 is TGTGCCAGCCGCCAGGACAGGGGAGCGCCCGGGGAGCTGTTTTTT. Protein sequence: CASRQDRGAPGELFF.

The CDR3 bases are TGTGCCAGCAGTGACAGGATAGTAGGCCAAAAACTGTTTTTT. It is translated as CASSDRIVGQKLFF. This rearrangement joins TRBV6-1 to TRBJ1-4; unclear D gene. The V and J ends lost 3 bases and 9 bases respectively, with 14 bases between them. CDR1 is MNHNS and CDR2 is SASEGT in the germline V gene. The CDR3 length is 14 residues.